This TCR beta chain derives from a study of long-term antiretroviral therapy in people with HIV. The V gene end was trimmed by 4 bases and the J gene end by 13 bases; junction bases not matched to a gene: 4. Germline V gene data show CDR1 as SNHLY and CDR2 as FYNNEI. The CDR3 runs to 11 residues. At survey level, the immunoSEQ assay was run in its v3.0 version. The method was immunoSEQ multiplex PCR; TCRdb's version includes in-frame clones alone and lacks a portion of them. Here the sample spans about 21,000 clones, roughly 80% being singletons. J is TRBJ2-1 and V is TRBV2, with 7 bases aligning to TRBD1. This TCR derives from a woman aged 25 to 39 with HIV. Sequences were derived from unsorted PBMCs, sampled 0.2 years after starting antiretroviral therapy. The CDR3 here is CASSVGGYQFF. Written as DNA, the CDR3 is TGTGCCAGCAGTGTAGGGGGCTATCAGTTCTTC.